The next 21 T cell receptor beta chains were all read from a single sample in a study of CXCR3-negative and CXCR3-positive naive CD8 T cells. No antigen has been assigned to these receptors. Overall study findings and caveats: For CXCR3-positive naive cells, TRB CDR3s were more hydrophobic than those of CXCR3-negative naive cells.

UMI-labeled 5' RACE TRB cDNA libraries were prepared from the cells. TCRdb re-called the 5' RACE reads; every CDR3 protein appears as one record, without DNA. This sample's table reports 120,000 or so distinct CDR3 sequences. Sample: naive CXCR3+ CD8+ T cells from blood. Noted subset: CD45RO-CCR7+CD27+CD95- naive CD8+ T cells expressing CXCR3 (TNR3+). The receptors originated from a human donor in good health. Some clones in this sample may be carry-over from other donors' samples.

The chain has TRBV6-2 or TRBV6-3 and TRBJ2-1; no DNA is available, so the TRBD1 call from TCRdb remains unchecked. The CDR3 is made up of 15 amino acids. Looked up from germline, CDR1 is MNHEY and CDR2 is SVGEGT. The chain's CDR3 is CASSYLGSTGTEQFF.

The CDR3 loop reads CASSQAGGHEQFF. The chain has TRBV4-2 and TRBJ2-1; TCRdb designates TRBD1, a call that cannot be tested without DNA. Per germline, CDR1 LGHNA and CDR2 YNFKEQ. The CDR3 runs to 13 residues.

The chain recombines TRBV2 with TRBJ2-7; TCRdb designates TRBD1, a call that cannot be tested without DNA. Germline V gene data show CDR1 as SNHLY and CDR2 as FYNNEI. The CDR3 covers 15 residues. The CDR3 is CASSKSTGTVYEQYF.

CDR3 sequence reads: CASSPAGGAYNEQFF. The V gene is TRBV18, the J gene TRBJ2-1. The CDR3 has 15 amino acids. Germline CDR1 KGHSH, CDR2 LQKENI.

The rearrangement links TRBV7-9 to TRBJ2-7. Germline values: CDR1 SEHNR, CDR2 FQNEAQ (reference sequence). This CDR3 has 12 residues. The CDR3: CASSLDVIEQYF.

The V gene is TRBV15, the J gene TRBJ2-5; TCRdb picks TRBD1, but there is no DNA to check that call. Germline V CDR1 and CDR2: LNHNV, YYDKDF (reference sequence). The CDR3 is made up of 16 amino acids. The CDR3 here is CATSPRGGRGDETQYF.

The J gene is TRBJ2-3, the V gene TRBV4-1; as DNA is missing, the TRBD1 call by TCRdb cannot be tested. Looked up from germline, CDR1 is MGHRA and CDR2 is YSYEKL. The CDR3 consists of 15 residues. The CDR3 spells CASSPPSSRTDTQYF.

The V and J genes are TRBV28 and TRBJ2-7; lacking DNA, the TRBD2 call made by TCRdb goes unchecked. The CDR3 has 15 residues. The V gene's germline CDR1 is MDHEN and CDR2 SYDVKM. This CDR3 is CASSLLLEGTYEQYF. Based on the CDR3 plus reference TRBV28 and TRBJ2-7, the full variable domain is DVKVTQSSRYLVKRTGEKVFLECVQDMDHENMFWYRQDPGLGLRLIYFSYDVKMKEKGDIPEGYSVSREKKERFSLILESASTNQTSMYLCASSLLLEGTYEQYFGPGTRLTVT.

The chain recombines TRBV7-9 with TRBJ2-1; there is no DNA to check the TCRdb D call of TRBD1. The CDR3 sequence is 15 residues long. Germline V gene data show CDR1 as SEHNR and CDR2 as FQNEAQ (reference sequence). CDR3: CASSLPGTGSDEQFF.

The gene calls are TRBV13 and TRBJ1-2; TCRdb gives TRBD1 as the D gene, but with no DNA this cannot be confirmed. The germline gives CDR1 PRHDT, CDR2 FYEKMQ (reference sequence). The CDR3 contains 14 residues. This CDR3 reads CASSLAAGDAGYTF.

J is TRBJ2-1 and V is TRBV6-6; TCRdb's D call, TRBD2, is unchecked because there is no DNA. Germline V CDR1 and CDR2: MNHNY, SVGAGI (reference sequence). CDR3 length: 18 amino acids. This chain's CDR3 is CASSYSASGENHYNEQFF.

J is TRBJ2-3 and V is TRBV5-5; the TCRdb D gene call, TRBD2, has no DNA to confirm it. This CDR3 spans 15 amino acids. Per germline, CDR1 SGHKS and CDR2 YYEKEE (reference sequence). This chain's CDR3 is CASWPSTGVPDTQYF.

This CDR3 is CAWTSGTDNEQFF. The chain links TRBV30 to TRBJ2-1; no DNA is available, so the TRBD2 call from TCRdb remains unchecked. Germline CDR1 is GTSNPN and CDR2 is SVGIG (reference sequence). The CDR3 is 13 amino acids. The variable domain in full, with the rest retrieved from reference TRBV30 and TRBJ2-1, is SQTIHQWPATLVQPVGSPLSLECTVEGTSNPNLYWYRQAAGRGLQLLFYSVGIGQISSEVPQNLSASRPQDRQFILSSKKLLLSDSGFYLCAWTSGTDNEQFFGPGTRLTVL.

The V call is TRBV29-1, the J call TRBJ2-7. Germline V gene data show CDR1 as SQVTM and CDR2 as ANQGSEA. The CDR3 spans 15 residues. The CDR3 sequence: CSVEDPDRTAYEQYF.

CDR3 loop: CASSTDSRPHYEQYF. The chain couples TRBV28 to TRBJ2-7. In germline, CDR1 is MDHEN, CDR2 SYDVKM. The CDR3 sequence is 15 residues long.

The chain links TRBV28 to TRBJ1-5. This CDR3 comprises 12 residues. The V gene's germline CDR1 is MDHEN and CDR2 SYDVKM. The CDR3 protein is CAQQTGNQPQHF.

The chain's CDR3 is CASSLMGGGANEQFF. The chain recombines TRBV12-3 or TRBV12-4 with TRBJ2-1; TCRdb picks TRBD2, but there is no DNA to check that call. The CDR3 spans 15 residues.

V and J are TRBV29-1 and TRBJ2-7; TCRdb's D gene call, TRBD1, goes unchecked for lack of DNA. This CDR3 comprises 14 residues. In germline, CDR1 is SQVTM, CDR2 ANQGSEA. The CDR3 loop is CSVEVQGAEDEQYF.

V and J are TRBV28 and TRBJ2-7. Per germline, CDR1 MDHEN and CDR2 SYDVKM. This CDR3 region has 13 residues. This chain's CDR3 is CASSFFSSYEQYF. Variable domain in full (rest from reference TRBV28 and TRBJ2-7): DVKVTQSSRYLVKRTGEKVFLECVQDMDHENMFWYRQDPGLGLRLIYFSYDVKMKEKGDIPEGYSVSREKKERFSLILESASTNQTSMYLCASSFFSSYEQYFGPGTRLTVT.

CDR3 amino acids: CASSHLPGQGSGEQYF. The rearrangement joins TRBV4-1 to TRBJ2-7; TCRdb designates TRBD1, a call that cannot be tested without DNA. Germline V gene sequence: CDR1 MGHRA, CDR2 YSYEKL. The CDR3 runs to 16 residues.

The V call is TRBV7-8, the J call TRBJ2-3; no DNA is available, so the TRBD2 call from TCRdb remains unchecked. The V gene's germline CDR1 is SGHVS and CDR2 FQNEAQ. CDR3 size: 16 residues. CDR3 protein: CASSLELGGGVDTQHF.